This entry features one T cell receptor (beta chain) sequence. This clone came up once. Which antigen it targets is not known. Base qualities are missing; no much larger clone stands one base away. This record comes from a study of technical replicates of blood from a few donors (dated by TCRdb to between 2016 and 2019). Preparation of the library involved the immunoSEQ multiplex PCR assay. TCRdb took this table from immuneACCESS and kept in-frame rearrangements with V and J called. Such tables lack part of the clones; where checked against another copy, unresolved V genes explain under half of the gap, and the rest is unexplained. The sample records 70,000 to 75,000 clones, more than 85% of which are singletons. The ten most abundant clones make up roughly 0.24% of the sample. Per the germline V gene, MNHEY is the CDR1 and SVGAGI is the CDR2. A distance of 16 bases separates the germline ends of V and J, which lose 2 bases and 15 bases respectively. The CDR3 contains 13 residues, cysteine and phenylalanine counted. The only DNA kept is the CDR3, 39 bases in frame from the first base.

The rearranged segments are TRBV6-5 and TRBJ2-2; TRBD1 is a weak D gene call, 5 bases matching. The sequenced sample was T cells isolated from PBMCs. This sequence was found in a human donor in good health. This receptor carries the CDR3 CASSYGATSRVFF. The DNA is TGTGCCAGCAGTTACGGGGCCACTTCACGGGTGTTTTTT.